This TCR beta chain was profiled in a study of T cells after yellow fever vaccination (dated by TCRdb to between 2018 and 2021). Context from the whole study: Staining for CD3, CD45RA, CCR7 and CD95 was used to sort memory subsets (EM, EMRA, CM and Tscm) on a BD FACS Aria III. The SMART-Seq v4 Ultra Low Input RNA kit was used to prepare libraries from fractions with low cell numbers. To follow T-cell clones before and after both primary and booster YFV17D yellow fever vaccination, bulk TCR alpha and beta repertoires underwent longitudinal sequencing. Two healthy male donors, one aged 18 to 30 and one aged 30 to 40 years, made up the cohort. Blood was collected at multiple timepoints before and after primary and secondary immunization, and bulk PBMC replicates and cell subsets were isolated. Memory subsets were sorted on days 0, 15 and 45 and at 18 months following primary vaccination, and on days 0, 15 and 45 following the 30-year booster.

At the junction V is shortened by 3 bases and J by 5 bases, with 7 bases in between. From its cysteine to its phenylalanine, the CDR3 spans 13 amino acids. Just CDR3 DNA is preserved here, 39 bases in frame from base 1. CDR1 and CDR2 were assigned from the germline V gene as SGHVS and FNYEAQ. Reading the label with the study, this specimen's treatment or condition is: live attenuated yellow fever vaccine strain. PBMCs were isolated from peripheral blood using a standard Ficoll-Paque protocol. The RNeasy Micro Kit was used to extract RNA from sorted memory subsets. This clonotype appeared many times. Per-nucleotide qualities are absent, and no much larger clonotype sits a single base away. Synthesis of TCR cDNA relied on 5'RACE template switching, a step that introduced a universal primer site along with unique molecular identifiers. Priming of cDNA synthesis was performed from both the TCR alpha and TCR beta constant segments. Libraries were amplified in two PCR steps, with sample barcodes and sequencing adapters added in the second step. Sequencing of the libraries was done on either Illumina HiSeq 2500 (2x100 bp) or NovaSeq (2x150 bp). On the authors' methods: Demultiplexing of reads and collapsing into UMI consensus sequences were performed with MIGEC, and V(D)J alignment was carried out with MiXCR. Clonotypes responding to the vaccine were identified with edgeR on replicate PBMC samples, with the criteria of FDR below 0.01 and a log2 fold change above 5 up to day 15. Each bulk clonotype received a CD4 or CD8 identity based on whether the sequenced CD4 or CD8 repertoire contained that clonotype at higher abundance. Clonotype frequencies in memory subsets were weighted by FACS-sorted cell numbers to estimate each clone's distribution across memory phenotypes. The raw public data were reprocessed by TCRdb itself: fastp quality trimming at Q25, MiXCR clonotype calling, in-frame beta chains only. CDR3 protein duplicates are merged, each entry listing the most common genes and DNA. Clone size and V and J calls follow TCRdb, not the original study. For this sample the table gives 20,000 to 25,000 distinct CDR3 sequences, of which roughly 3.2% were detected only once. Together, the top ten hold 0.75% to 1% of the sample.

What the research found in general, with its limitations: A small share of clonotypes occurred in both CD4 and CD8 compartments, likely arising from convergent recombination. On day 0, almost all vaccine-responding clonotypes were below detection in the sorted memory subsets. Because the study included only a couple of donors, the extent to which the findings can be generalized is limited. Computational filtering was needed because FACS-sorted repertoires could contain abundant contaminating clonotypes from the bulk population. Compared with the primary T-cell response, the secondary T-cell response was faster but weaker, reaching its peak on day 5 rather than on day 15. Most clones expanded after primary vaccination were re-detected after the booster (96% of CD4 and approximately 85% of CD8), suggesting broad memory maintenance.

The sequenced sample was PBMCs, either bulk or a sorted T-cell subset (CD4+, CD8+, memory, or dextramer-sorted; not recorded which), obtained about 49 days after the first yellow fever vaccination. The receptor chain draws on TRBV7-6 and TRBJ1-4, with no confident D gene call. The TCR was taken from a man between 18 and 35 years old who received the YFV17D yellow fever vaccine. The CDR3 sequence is CASSFSRNEKLFF. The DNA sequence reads TGTGCCAGCAGCTTCTCCAGAAATGAAAAACTGTTTTTT.